The 13 T cell receptor beta chains below all came from one sample that was sequenced in a study of cytomegalovirus exposure and HLA in healthy donors. Primers: 60 Vbeta forward and 13 Jbeta reverse. Measured with immunoSEQ multiplex PCR; TCRdb has only the in-frame clones, and not every one. The sample lists 110,000 or so clones, approximately 83% occurring once. Sequenced: PBMCs. These receptors originate from a woman aged 18 to 35 in good health and CMV-seronegative.

The table lists this clone with a count of one. The gene calls are TRBV28 and TRBJ1-2; tentative D call: TRBD1 (6 bases). Germline-derived CDR1 and CDR2 are MDHEN and SYDVKM. Trimming took off 4 bases at V and 4 bases at J, with 10 bases between the two ends. The CDR3 has 13 residues. CDR3 region: CASSSQGSYGYTF. In DNA, the CDR3 is TGTGCCAGCAGTTCCCAGGGGTCCTATGGCTACACCTTC.

The count of this clone is one. The chain recombines TRBV7-9 with TRBJ2-2; tentative D call: TRBD2 (5 bases). Germline-derived CDR1 and CDR2 are SEHNR and FQNEAQ (reference sequence). The V end was cut by 4 bases, the J end by 1 base, with 10 bases between. The CDR3 is 15 amino acids. The CDR3: CASSSYRGNTGELFF. The CDR3 DNA follows: TGTGCCAGCAGCTCGTACCGGGGGAACACCGGGGAGCTGTTTTTT.

The J gene is TRBJ1-1, the V gene TRBV7-2; the D gene is possibly TRBD1 (6 bases). CDR3 length: 13 residues. Germline V lookup: CDR1 SGHTA, CDR2 FQGNSA. Deletions cut 0 bases from V and 11 bases from J, with 13 bases between. CDR3 in DNA: TGTGCCAGCAGCTTAGCGCGGGGGGCTGGGGCTTTCTTT. The encoded protein is CASSLARGAGAFF.

In the case of this clone: One end of the junction fails to match germline, which may point to a read error. The J gene is TRBJ1-1, the V gene TRBV6-1, with TRBD1 matching 7 bases. The CDR3 loop spans 12 amino acids. Per the germline V gene, CDR1 is MNHNS and CDR2 is SASEGT. The CDR3 DNA follows: TGTGCCAGCACCCTCACAGGGGCTGAAGCTCTCTTT. It codes for CASTLTGAEALF.

This sequence joins TRBV28 and TRBJ2-5; 7 nucleotides match TRBD1. The CDR3 is made up of 14 amino acids. V was clipped by 2 bases and J by 6 bases; unmatched bases: 6. The germline V gene has CDR1 MDHEN and CDR2 SYDVKM. CDR3 DNA: TGTGCCAGCAGTTTAACAGGGGACCACAAGACCCAGTACTTC. This encodes CASSLTGDHKTQYF.

The chain's CDR3 is CATSRDQAGHEQYF. CDR3 in DNA: TGTGCCACCAGCAGAGATCAGGCCGGCCACGAGCAGTACTTC. This chain uses TRBV15 with TRBJ2-7; D unclear. The ends were cut back, 0 bases at V and 5 bases at J, with 11 bases in the middle. CDR3 size: 14 residues. The germline V gene encodes CDR1 LNHNV and CDR2 YYDKDF (reference sequence). The entire variable domain, with the rest obtained from reference TRBV15 and TRBJ2-7, is as follows: DAMVIQNPRYQVTQFGKPVTLSCSQTLNHNVMYWYQQKSSQAPKLLFHYYDKDFNNEADTPDNFQSRRPNTSFCFLDIRSPGLGDTAMYLCATSRDQAGHEQYFGPGTRLTVT.

The chain has TRBV28 and TRBJ1-1; 9 bases align to TRBD1. This CDR3 has 14 amino acids. Germline trimming cut 7 bases from V and 4 bases from J; bases unmatched to any gene: 7. Germline-derived CDR1 and CDR2 are MDHEN and SYDVKM. Written as DNA, the CDR3 is TGTGCCAGCACCCCGGACAGGGGAAGCACTGAAGCTTTCTTT. This sequence encodes CASTPDRGSTEAFF.

V gene TRBV6-5 combines with J gene TRBJ1-2; a weak D match, TRBD1 (5 bases). CDR3 length: 13 residues. V dropped 6 bases and J dropped 5 bases, with 13 bases sitting between them. The germline CDR1 and CDR2 sequences are MNHEY and SVGAGI. The chain's CDR3 is CASSPGLLYGYTF. CDR3 DNA sequence: TGTGCCAGCAGCCCGGGACTACTTTATGGCTACACCTTC.

Details on this clone: A read error may account for a junction end that differs from germline. This CDR3 is also generated by other DNA sequences in the sample. This rearrangement joins TRBV10-3 to TRBJ2-7; D is undetermined. CDR1 and CDR2 from the germline V gene are ENHRY and SYGVKD. This CDR3 spans 13 amino acids. The CDR3 nucleotides are TGTGCCATCAGCGAGTCCGGCCAGGTCGAGCAGTACTTC. This sequence encodes CAISESGQVEQYF.

This chain connects TRBV7-9 to TRBJ1-2; 7 positions agree with TRBD1. This CDR3 is built from 13 residues. Per the germline V gene, CDR1 is SEHNR and CDR2 is FQNEAQ (reference sequence). The ends lost 5 bases at V and 13 bases at J; junction bases unmatched: 13. The CDR3 coding sequence is TGTGCCAGCAGCCTAGAGACAGGGTTTCTAGGCACCTTC. Translating gives CASSLETGFLGTF.

J is TRBJ2-5 and V is TRBV5-8; possibly TRBD2 for D (6 bases). V gave up 1 base and J gave up 5 bases, with 12 bases separating them. The CDR3 is 14 amino acids. The germline CDR1 and CDR2 sequences are SGHTS and YDEGEE. The CDR3 protein is CASSLSVGGETQYF. The CDR3 DNA reads as TGTGCCAGCAGCTTGAGTGTCGGGGGTGAGACCCAGTACTTC.

The chain uses TRBV25-1 and TRBJ1-1; D unclear. The CDR3 consists of 13 residues. Germline assignment: CDR1 MGHDK and CDR2 SYGVNS. The V end was cut by 8 bases, the J end by 6 bases, with 16 bases between. Here the CDR3 reads CASSARGVPEAFF. The CDR3 region has the DNA TGTGCCAGCTCTGCCCGGGGTGTCCCTGAAGCTTTCTTT. Combining the CDR3 with reference TRBV25-1 and TRBJ1-1 gives the whole variable domain EADIYQTPRYLVIGTGKKITLECSQTMGHDKMYWYQQDPGMELHLIHYSYGVNSTEKGDLSSESTVSRIRTEHFPLTLESARPSHTSQYLCASSARGVPEAFFGQGTRLTVV.

V and J are TRBV10-3 and TRBJ1-2; D might be TRBD1 (6 bases). The CDR3 contains 13 residues. Germline CDR1 ENHRY, CDR2 SYGVKD. Trimming took off 4 bases at V and 4 bases at J, with 10 bases between the two ends. The DNA of the CDR3 is TGTGCCATCAGTGGGGGACACATCTATGGCTACACCTTC. Amino acid sequence: CAISGGHIYGYTF.